The T cell receptor (beta chain) described here comes from a study of T cell responses to AZD1222 COVID-19 vaccine. Findings and limits, study-wide: Researchers report vaccine-associated CD4 TCRs spanning spike, with dominance at 160-218 and 743-854. Among the donors, most were white British and more were female, and clonal diversity was possibly underestimated.

As regards this clone: What it binds is unknown.

Only in-frame clones appear in the TCRdb table, and some are missing; sequencing was by immunoSEQ multiplex PCR. Seen here are fewer than 150,000 clones, nearly 90% observed once, and the top ten hold 4.5% to 7%. The sequence was obtained from an adult who received the AZD1222 COVID-19 vaccine. The material was peripheral blood, obtained 28 days after the second AZD1222 dose.

CDR3 region: CASSLDWVGQGYGYTF. DNA for the CDR3: TGTGCCAGCAGCTTAGATTGGGTTGGGCAGGGGTATGGCTACACCTTC. The rearrangement links TRBV11-2 to TRBJ1-2, with D perhaps matching TRBD1 (6 bases). The length of the CDR3 is 16 residues. From germline, CDR1 is SGHAT and CDR2 FQNNGV. Trimming shortened V by 0 bases and J by 5 bases, and 16 bases separated the two germline ends.